This T cell receptor beta chain was sequenced during a study of blood T cell repertoires in COVID-19. For the study at large: Sites across the United States, Italy and Spain contributed samples from acute and convalescent COVID-19. T cells, B-cell-depleted T cells, or PBMCs provided the cDNA or gDNA that served as material.

This clone was detected only once. In the original processing: Amplified reference gene primers provided the basis for estimating nucleated cell counts. Repertoires were generated with immunoSEQ multiplex PCR, while TCRdb's copy carries only in-frame clones and drops some. That table furnishes V, J and clone size, whereas the DNA furnished D and trimming. The sample holds more than 60,000 clones, 88% seen once. The Seattle patients, enrolled during active infection, were followed longitudinally. The germline V gene has CDR1 MDHEN and CDR2 SYDVKM. The ends lost 6 bases at V and 4 bases at J; junction bases unmatched: 6. The CDR3 runs 14 residues.

Material for sequencing was peripheral blood. The chain links TRBV28 to TRBJ1-3, with 7 bases matching TRBD1. The TCR originated in a woman in her sixties or seventies with COVID-19, enrolled during active disease. CDR3 residues: CASSIDRVGNTIYF. CDR3 coding DNA: TGTGCCAGCAGCATAGACAGGGTCGGAAACACCATATATTTT.